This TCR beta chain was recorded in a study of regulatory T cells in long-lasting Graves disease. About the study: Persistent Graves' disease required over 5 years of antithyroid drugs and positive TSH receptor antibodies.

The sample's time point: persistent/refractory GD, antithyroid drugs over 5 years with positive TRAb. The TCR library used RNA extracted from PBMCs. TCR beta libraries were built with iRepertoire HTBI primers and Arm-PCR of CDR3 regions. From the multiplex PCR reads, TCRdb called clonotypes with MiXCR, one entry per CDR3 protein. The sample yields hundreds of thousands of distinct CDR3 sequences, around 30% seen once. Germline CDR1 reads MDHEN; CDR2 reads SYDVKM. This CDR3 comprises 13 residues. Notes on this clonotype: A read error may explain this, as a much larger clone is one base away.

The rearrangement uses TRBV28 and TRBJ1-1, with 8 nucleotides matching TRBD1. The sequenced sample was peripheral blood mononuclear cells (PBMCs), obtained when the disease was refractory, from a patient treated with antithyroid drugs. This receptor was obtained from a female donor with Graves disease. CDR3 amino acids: CASREQGGTGAFF. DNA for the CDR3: TGTGCCAGCAGGGAACAGGGGGGGACTGGAGCTTTCTTT.